Presented here are 21 T cell receptor beta chains from one specimen sequenced in a study of blood T cells in healthy people across ages (dated by TCRdb to the mid-2010s). Library preparation was by 5' RACE. Sequencing instrument: Illumina HiSeq 2500. A second PCR of roughly 7 to 11 cycles was performed with a sample-barcoded 5' primer and a J-beta primer mix. TCRdb cleaned the public reads at Q25 with fastp, built clones with MiXCR and kept in-frame beta chains. Rows with a matching CDR3 protein are joined into one entry that keeps the most common DNA and genes. This sample comprises some 1.5 million distinct CDR3 sequences, 40% to 45% of them detected only once. Of the sample, under 5% falls within the top ten clones. Sequences were obtained from blood. The receptors stem from a woman between 18 and 30 years old in good health.

V gene TRBV7-2 combines with J gene TRBJ2-1, with D perhaps matching TRBD2 (6 bases). V dropped 0 bases and J dropped 6 bases, with 12 bases sitting between them. From germline, CDR1 is SGHTA and CDR2 FQGNSA. CDR3 size: 15 residues. This chain's CDR3 is CASSLAGSNGNEQFF. Here the CDR3 DNA reads TGTGCCAGCAGCTTAGCCGGGAGTAATGGCAATGAGCAGTTCTTC.

CDR3 in DNA: TGCGCCAGCAGCCAAGAATGGACTAGCGGCTACAATGAGCAGTACTTC. As protein: CASSQEWTSGYNEQYF. The chain links TRBV4-3 to TRBJ2-1; 10 bases are a match to TRBD2. The J call is uncertain, as TRBJ2-7 better fits the DNA end. Per germline, CDR1 LGHNA and CDR2 YSLEER. CDR3 length: 16 amino acids.

This clonotype was detected a few times. The V and J genes are TRBV7-9 and TRBJ1-1; 7 bases map to TRBD1. The V gene end was trimmed by 5 bases and the J gene end by 1 base; junction bases not matched to a gene: 4. CDR1 and CDR2 (germline): SEHNR, FQNEAQ (reference sequence). CDR3 size: 14 residues. CDR3 sequence reads: CASSPQGKNTEAFF. The CDR3, as DNA: TGTGCCAGCAGCCCACAGGGGAAGAACACTGAAGCTTTCTTT.

This clonotype showed up many times. This rearrangement joins TRBV4-3 to TRBJ2-1; D is ambiguous. The CDR3 is 14 residues long. The ends were cut back, 0 bases at V and 6 bases at J, with 9 bases in the middle. Germline-derived CDR1 and CDR2 are LGHNA and YSLEER. The CDR3, as DNA: TGCGCCAGCAGCCAAGACAGGACCTCCAATGAGCAGTTCTTC. Amino acids: CASSQDRTSNEQFF.

V gene TRBV25-1 combines with J gene TRBJ1-2; D remains ambiguous. This CDR3 has 13 residues. The V gene's germline CDR1 is MGHDK and CDR2 SYGVNS. V was shortened by 3 bases and J by 2 bases, with 7 bases between the two germline ends. The CDR3 here is CASSDPRNYGYTF. CDR3 DNA: TGTGCCAGCAGTGACCCACGAAACTATGGCTACACCTTC.

The CDR3, as DNA: TGCAGTGGGGACAGGGAGGCAGATACGCAGTATTTT. This translates into CSGDREADTQYF. V and J are TRBV20-1 and TRBJ2-3, with 9 bases matching TRBD1. J was trimmed by 4 bases and V by 7 bases; bases with no gene match: 3. Germline V CDR1 and CDR2: DFQATT, SNEGSKA (reference sequence). This CDR3 comprises 12 residues.

J is TRBJ1-1 and V is TRBV28; a possible D gene is TRBD1 (5 bases). Trimming took 3 bases from V and 5 from J, leaving 16 bases between them. Germline V lookup: CDR1 MDHEN, CDR2 SYDVKM. The CDR3 length is 15 residues. This CDR3 reads CASSLPGLTPTEAFF. CDR3 nucleotide sequence: TGTGCCAGCAGTTTGCCGGGACTCACCCCAACTGAAGCTTTCTTT.

V usage is TRBV27 and J usage is TRBJ1-2, with D possibly matching TRBD1 (6 bases). The CDR3 consists of 16 residues. Germline V gene data show CDR1 as MNHEY and CDR2 as SMNVEV (reference sequence). V lost 8 bases to trimming and J lost 8 bases, with 27 bases between them. The CDR3 protein is CASDLYPGQSPRGYTF. In nucleotides, the CDR3 is TGTGCCAGCGACCTATACCCAGGACAGTCTCCTAGAGGCTACACCTTC.

This clonotype is a singleton in its sample. The chain employs TRBV9 and TRBJ2-1, with TRBD2 matching over 7 bases. The CDR3 has 14 amino acids. V was pared by 2 bases and J by 8 bases, with 7 bases of the junction left unmatched. The germline CDR1 and CDR2 sequences are SGDLS and YYNGEE. The CDR3, as DNA: TGTGCCAGCAGCGTTGGCGGGAGTTCCCATGAGCAGTTCTTC. This sequence encodes CASSVGGSSHEQFF. Complete variable domain (other parts from reference TRBV9 and TRBJ2-1): DSGVTQTPKHLITATGQRVTLRCSPRSGDLSVYWYQQSLDQGLQFLIQYYNGEERAKGNILERFSAQQFPDLHSELNLSSLELGDSALYFCASSVGGSSHEQFFGPGTRLTVL.

This clonotype appeared a single time. The chain carries TRBV27 and TRBJ2-5; maybe TRBD1 (6 bases). Gene TRBJ2-7 matches the end of the DNA better, so the J call may be wrong. There are 13 residues in the CDR3. CDR1 MNHEY and CDR2 SMNVEV come from the germline V gene (reference sequence). The CDR3 loop reads CASSAPGVHEQYF. CDR3 DNA sequence: TGTGCCAGCAGTGCACCAGGGGTCCACGAGCAGTACTTC.

This clonotype was detected once. DNA for the CDR3: TGCAGTGCTACCTCAACTACAGCACAGGGAGAGCGGGTATGGGACTATGGCTACACCTTC. Its translation: CSATSTTAQGERVWDYGYTF. The chain recombines TRBV20-1 with TRBJ1-2; a possible D gene is TRBD1 (6 bases). The V gene lost 4 bases and the J gene lost 3 bases, with 33 bases spanning the gap. The CDR3 has 20 amino acids. Germline loops: CDR1 DFQATT, CDR2 SNEGSKA (reference sequence).

This clonotype was counted between two and nine times. V gene TRBV12-3 or TRBV12-4 combines with J gene TRBJ1-1; D unresolved. CDR3 size: 11 residues. V was shortened by 8 bases and J by 6 bases, with 10 bases between the two germline ends. The CDR3 nucleotides read TGTGCCAGCGCTCTTCCTCCTGAAGCTTTCTTT. Translation gives CASALPPEAFF.

This chain connects TRBV7-2 to TRBJ2-3; 11 bases align to TRBD1. With V trimmed by 3 bases and J by 10 bases, 9 bases remained unmatched. Germline values: CDR1 SGHTA, CDR2 FQGNSA. There are 15 residues in the CDR3. CDR3: CASSLGQGVPYAQYF. The CDR3 DNA follows: TGTGCCAGCAGCTTGGGACAGGGGGTTCCATATGCGCAGTATTTT.

CDR3: CASGQGQGRGNYGYTF. The CDR3 region has the DNA TGTGCTAGTGGTCAGGGACAGGGGAGAGGCAACTATGGCTACACCTTC. The chain couples TRBV12-5 to TRBJ1-2; TRBD1 matches 10 bases. Germline CDR1 is LGHNT and CDR2 is FRNRAP. The CDR3 contains 16 residues. The J segment lost 2 bases and the V segment lost 5 bases, leaving 8 bases of the junction unmatched.

Only a few counts were recorded for this clonotype. J is TRBJ1-1 and V is TRBV10-3; D might be TRBD1 (6 bases). The germline CDR1 and CDR2 sequences are ENHRY and SYGVKD. The germline V and J ends were trimmed by 6 bases and 0 bases, with 11 bases remaining between them. The CDR3 contains 14 residues. The DNA for the CDR3 is TGTGCCATCAGGAGGACAGTCTTGAACACTGAAGCTTTCTTT. This translates into CAIRRTVLNTEAFF.

This clonotype turned up a few times. The V gene is TRBV6-1, the J gene TRBJ2-4; no firm D call. The CDR3 covers 14 residues. Germline CDR1 MNHNS, CDR2 SASEGT. V lost 7 bases, J lost 0 bases, and 10 bases lay in between. CDR3 amino acids: CASNSLLAKNIQYF. Here the CDR3 DNA reads TGTGCCAGCAATTCACTGTTAGCCAAAAACATTCAGTACTTC.

In this sample, this clonotype turned up a few times. The gene calls are TRBV12-3 or TRBV12-4 and TRBJ2-1; D unresolved. This CDR3 contains 17 residues. The V end lost 3 bases, the J end lost 4 bases, and 19 bases lay between the germline ends. CDR3 amino acids: CASSFLDGSAAYNEQFF. Written as DNA, the CDR3 is TGTGCCAGCAGTTTTTTGGACGGCTCGGCCGCTTACAATGAGCAGTTCTTC.

The rearrangement joins TRBV9 to TRBJ2-1; D not certain. V was shortened by 1 base and J by 9 bases, with 14 bases between the two germline ends. In germline, CDR1 is SGDLS, CDR2 YYNGEE. This CDR3 contains 14 residues. The chain's CDR3 is CASSVNAVRSEQFF. The CDR3 coding sequence is TGTGCCAGCAGCGTAAATGCGGTGCGCAGTGAGCAGTTCTTC.

The J gene is TRBJ2-7, the V gene TRBV12-3 or TRBV12-4, with 7 bases aligning to TRBD1. The CDR3 runs to 15 residues. The V segment lost 5 bases and the J segment 7 bases; nucleotides outside the gene matches: 14. The CDR3 region is CASSKQGTPYNEQYF. CDR3 DNA: TGTGCCAGCAGTAAACAGGGGACCCCGTACAATGAGCAGTACTTC.

The chain employs TRBV7-2 and TRBJ1-2; D gene unclear. The V end lost 7 bases, the J end lost 5 bases, and 14 bases lay between the germline ends. The CDR3 is 13 amino acids. Per the germline V gene, CDR1 is SGHTA and CDR2 is FQGNSA. The CDR3 sequence is CASTVNTGYGYTF. The CDR3 region has the DNA TGTGCCAGCACCGTTAATACTGGATATGGCTACACCTTC.

This clonotype occurred a few times. This chain joins TRBV12-3 or TRBV12-4 and TRBJ2-3, with TRBD2 matching over 8 bases. The J segment lost 1 base and the V segment lost 2 bases, leaving 5 bases of the junction unmatched. This CDR3 has 16 amino acids. CDR3 sequence: CASSLWASGRTDTQYF. DNA for the CDR3: TGTGCCAGCAGTTTATGGGCTAGCGGGCGCACAGATACGCAGTATTTT.